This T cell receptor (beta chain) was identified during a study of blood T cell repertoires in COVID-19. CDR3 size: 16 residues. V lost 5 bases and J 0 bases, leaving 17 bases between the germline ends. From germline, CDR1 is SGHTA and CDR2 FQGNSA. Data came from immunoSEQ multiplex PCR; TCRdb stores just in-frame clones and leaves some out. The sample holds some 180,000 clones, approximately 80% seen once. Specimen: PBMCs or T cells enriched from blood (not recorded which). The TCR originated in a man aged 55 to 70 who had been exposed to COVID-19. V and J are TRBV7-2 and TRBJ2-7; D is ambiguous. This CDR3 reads CASSPNMRRSSYEQYF. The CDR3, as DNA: TGTGCCAGCAGCCCCAATATGCGTCGGAGCTCCTACGAGCAGTACTTC.